This T cell receptor beta chain was documented in a study of T cell responses to AZD1222 COVID-19 vaccine. Study findings and constraints: Spike-wide coverage was observed for vaccine-associated CD4 TCRs, with dominant responses at 160-218 and 743-854. An increase in Spike-specific TCR breadth and depth was observed after two AZD1222 doses. Sampled repertoires all dated from after the peak T cell response.

Repertoires were generated with immunoSEQ multiplex PCR, while TCRdb's copy carries only in-frame clones and drops some. The data hold 70,000 to 95,000 clones, with about nine tenths observed a single time. Per the germline V gene, CDR1 is SGHTS and CDR2 is YDEGEE. The V end lost 9 bases, the J end lost 4 bases, and 16 bases lay between the germline ends. The CDR3 is 13 amino acids. In the case of this clone: As yet, its antigen is unknown.

The input for sequencing was peripheral blood, taken 28 days after the second AZD1222 dose. This rearrangement joins TRBV5-8 to TRBJ1-2; tentative D call: TRBD1 (6 bases). The clonotype originates from an adult who received the AZD1222 COVID-19 vaccine. CDR3 nucleotides: TGTGCCACATCTCGCGGGGGCCCCTATGGCTACACCTTC. Amino acids: CATSRGGPYGYTF.